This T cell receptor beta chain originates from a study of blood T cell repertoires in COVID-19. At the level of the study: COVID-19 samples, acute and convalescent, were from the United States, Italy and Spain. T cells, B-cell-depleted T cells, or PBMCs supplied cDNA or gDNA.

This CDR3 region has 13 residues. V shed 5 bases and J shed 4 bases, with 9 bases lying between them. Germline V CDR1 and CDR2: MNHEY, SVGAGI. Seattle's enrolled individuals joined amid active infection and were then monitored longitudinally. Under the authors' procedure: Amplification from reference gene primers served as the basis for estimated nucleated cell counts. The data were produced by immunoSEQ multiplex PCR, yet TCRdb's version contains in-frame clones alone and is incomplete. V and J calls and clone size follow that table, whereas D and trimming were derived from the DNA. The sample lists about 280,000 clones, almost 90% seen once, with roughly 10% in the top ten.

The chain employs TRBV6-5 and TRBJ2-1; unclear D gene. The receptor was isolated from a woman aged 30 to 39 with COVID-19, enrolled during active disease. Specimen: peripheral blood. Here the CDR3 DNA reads TGTGCCAGCAGTCTAACAGAATACAATGAGCAGTTCTTC. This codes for CASSLTEYNEQFF.